Sequencing of this T cell receptor (beta chain) was carried out in a study of shared clonotypes between healthy human individuals. Study outcomes and limitations: Richness estimates generally favored naive over memory subsets. The genetic and exposure-history diversity represented was limited by few donors.

Germline V gene data show CDR1 as SGHAT and CDR2 as FQNNGV. V was cut by 6 bases and J by 10 bases, with 7 bases left in between. The CDR3 contains 10 residues. This clone has a single count. Its antigen is unidentified. Using immunoSEQ multiplex PCR, the repertoire was profiled, and TCRdb retains in-frame clones only, with some absent. The sample holds some 2.1 million clones, 85% to 95% seen once. The V call is TRBV11-2, the J call TRBJ2-1, with D unclear. Sequencing was carried out using naive CD4+ T cells sorted from blood. Indicated subset: CD45RA+ positively selected. This TCR came from a man aged 18 to 35 in good health. The CDR3 protein is CASRRREQFF. CDR3 nucleotide sequence: TGTGCCAGCAGGCGAAGGGAGCAGTTCTTC.